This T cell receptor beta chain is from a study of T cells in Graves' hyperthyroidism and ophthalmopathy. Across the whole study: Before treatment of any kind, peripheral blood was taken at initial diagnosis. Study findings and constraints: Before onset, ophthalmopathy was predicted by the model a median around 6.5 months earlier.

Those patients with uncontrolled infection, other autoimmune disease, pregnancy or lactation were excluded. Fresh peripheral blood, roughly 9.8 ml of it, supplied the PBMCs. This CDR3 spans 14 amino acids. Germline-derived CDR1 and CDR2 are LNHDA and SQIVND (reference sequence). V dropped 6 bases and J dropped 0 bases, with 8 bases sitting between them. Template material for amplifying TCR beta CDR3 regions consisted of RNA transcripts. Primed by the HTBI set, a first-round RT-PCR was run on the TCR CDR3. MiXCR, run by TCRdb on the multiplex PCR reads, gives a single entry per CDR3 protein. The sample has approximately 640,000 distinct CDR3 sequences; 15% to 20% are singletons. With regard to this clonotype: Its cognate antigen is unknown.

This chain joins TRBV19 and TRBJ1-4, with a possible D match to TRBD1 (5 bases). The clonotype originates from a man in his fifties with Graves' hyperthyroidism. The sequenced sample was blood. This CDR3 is CASRPRATNEKLFF. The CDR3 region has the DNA TGTGCCAGTAGGCCCAGGGCAACTAATGAAAAACTGTTTTTT.